These 11 T cell receptor beta chains originate from one sample sequenced in a study of regulatory T cells in long-lasting Graves disease. Arm-PCR of CDR3 regions and iRepertoire HTBI primers were the basis on which TCR beta libraries were built. TCRdb itself ran the multiplex PCR reads through MiXCR, one entry per CDR3 protein. The sample yields 300,000 to 350,000 distinct CDR3 sequences, roughly 21% seen once. Time point noted: persistent/refractory GD, antithyroid drugs over 5 years with positive TRAb. Scientists built the TCR library using RNA that was extracted from PBMCs. Sequenced here: peripheral blood mononuclear cells (PBMCs), sampled when the disease was refractory, from a patient treated with antithyroid drugs. All receptors come from a female donor with Graves disease.

This clonotype was seen a few times. The genes are TRBV7-9 and TRBJ2-7; 9 nucleotides line up with TRBD1. J gave up 0 bases and V 5 bases, and 5 bases lay outside the gene matches. Looked up from germline, CDR1 is SEHNR and CDR2 is FQNEAQ (reference sequence). This CDR3 comprises 15 residues. CDR3 protein: CASSPRDRVSYEQYF. DNA of the CDR3: TGTGCCAGCAGCCCCCGGGACAGGGTCTCCTACGAGCAGTACTTC.

The gene calls are TRBV7-2 and TRBJ2-3; D uncertain. V was cut by 3 bases and J by 4 bases, with 8 bases left in between. This CDR3 is 13 amino acids long. The germline V gene has CDR1 SGHTA and CDR2 FQGNSA. The CDR3 region is CASSFTKPDTQYF. CDR3 sequence (DNA): TGTGCCAGCAGCTTCACTAAGCCAGATACGCAGTATTTT.

This clonotype was seen at least ten times. This chain joins TRBV7-8 and TRBJ2-7, with 14 bases fitting TRBD2. The CDR3 is 18 residues long. The trim removed 0 bases at V and 2 bases at J, leaving 6 bases unmatched. Germline V gene lookup returns CDR1 SGHVS and CDR2 FQNEAQ. CDR3 protein: CASSLASGLAGVAYEQYF. In DNA form, the CDR3 reads TGTGCCAGCAGCTTAGCCTCGGGACTAGCGGGAGTCGCCTACGAGCAGTACTTC.

The V and J genes are TRBV15 and TRBJ2-3; 7 bases are shared with TRBD2. The germline CDR1 and CDR2 sequences are LNHNV and YYDKDF (reference sequence). V trimming: 1 base; J trimming: 5 bases; junction bases outside the gene matches: 9. The CDR3 runs to 16 residues. CDR3 protein: CATSRGLAGLVDTQYF. CDR3 DNA sequence: TGTGCCACCAGCAGAGGACTAGCTGGATTGGTAGATACGCAGTATTTT. Drawing the rest from reference TRBV15 and TRBJ2-3, the complete variable domain is DAMVIQNPRYQVTQFGKPVTLSCSQTLNHNVMYWYQQKSSQAPKLLFHYYDKDFNNEADTPDNFQSRRPNTSFCFLDIRSPGLGDTAMYLCATSRGLAGLVDTQYFGPGTRLTVL.

V usage is TRBV7-3 and J usage is TRBJ2-7, with 9 nucleotides matching TRBD2. The CDR3 has 18 amino acids. Germline lookup yields CDR1 SGHTA and CDR2 FQGTGA. Losses at the gene ends were 2 bases for V and 3 bases for J; bases not matched to a gene: 14. The CDR3, as DNA: TGTGCCAGCAGCTTAGATAGATGGGAGCGGGAGGCCCTCTACGAGCAGTACTTC. It specifies CASSLDRWEREALYEQYF.

There are a few counts of this clonotype. This chain uses TRBV28 with TRBJ1-5; D remains ambiguous. The germline V gene has CDR1 MDHEN and CDR2 SYDVKM. This CDR3 comprises 14 residues. The V end was cut by 1 base, the J end by 12 bases, with 16 bases between. CDR3 in amino acids: CASSLSSHPQGQHF. The CDR3 bases are TGTGCCAGCAGTTTATCTTCCCACCCCCAAGGCCAGCATTTT.

This clonotype was recorded at least ten times. This chain uses TRBV10-1 with TRBJ1-1; D not resolved. Germline V CDR1 and CDR2: WNHNN, SYGVQD (reference sequence). The CDR3 sequence is 12 residues long. With 6 bases removed from V and 9 bases from J, the gap between germline ends came to 14 bases. CDR3 DNA sequence: TGCGCCAGCAGCGAGCCTGGGCTTAAAGCTTTCTTT. Protein: CASSEPGLKAFF.

The chain carries TRBV28 and TRBJ2-2; possibly TRBD1 for D (6 bases). The CDR3 is 13 amino acids. Trimming removed 5 bases from V and 9 bases from J, with 13 bases in between. Germline V CDR1 and CDR2: MDHEN, SYDVKM. CDR3 nucleotides: TGTGCCAGCAGTCCTCTACAGGGAAGGGAGCTGTTTTTT. It is translated as CASSPLQGRELFF.

This clonotype was counted between two and nine times. The chain recombines TRBV7-9 with TRBJ1-2, with a tentative D call TRBD1 (6 bases). The germline CDR1 and CDR2 sequences are SEHNR and FQNEAQ (reference sequence). Trimming shortened V by 1 base and J by 5 bases, and 17 bases separated the two germline ends. The CDR3 sequence is 16 residues long. The DNA of the CDR3 is TGTGCCAGCAGCTTAGGGACTCGGACAGACCGATATGGCTACACCTTC. This encodes CASSLGTRTDRYGYTF. The full variable domain, with the rest looked up from reference TRBV7-9 and TRBJ1-2, is DTGVSQNPRHKITKRGQNVTFRCDPISEHNRLYWYRQTLGQGPEFLTYFQNEAQLEKSRLLSDRFSAERPKGSFSTLEIQRTEQGDSAMYLCASSLGTRTDRYGYTFGSGTRLTVV.

This clonotype was counted many times. This chain links TRBV29-1 with TRBJ1-2; D gene uncertain. The CDR3 spans 15 residues. The V end lost 0 bases, the J end lost 8 bases, and 19 bases lay between the germline ends. CDR1 SQVTM and CDR2 ANQGSEA come from the germline V gene. CDR3 in DNA: TGCAGCGTTGAAGATCTGTCAGGCCCCTCCAGCGGCTACACCTTC. It is translated as CSVEDLSGPSSGYTF.

Points on this clonotype: A much larger clone differs by one base, so this may be a read error. V and J are TRBV6-1 and TRBJ1-5, with a possible D match to TRBD1 (5 bases). V lost 5 bases and J lost 5, with 19 bases in between. Germline values: CDR1 MNHNS, CDR2 SASEGT. The CDR3 loop spans 16 amino acids. CDR3 sequence (DNA): TGTGCCAGCAGTCTTTGTCGGGTCAAAGGGGATCAGCCCCAGCATTTT. Its protein product is CASSLCRVKGDQPQHF.